Below are 18 T cell receptor beta chains sequenced from a single sample in a study of blood T cell repertoires in COVID-19. Measured with immunoSEQ multiplex PCR; TCRdb has only the in-frame clones, and not every one. This table holds about 69,000 clones, approximately 82% found once. The specimen was peripheral blood. The receptor source for this set is an elderly woman with acute or convalescent COVID-19.

The chain uses TRBV15 and TRBJ1-2; 9 nucleotides line up with TRBD1. This CDR3 region has 16 residues. The V segment lost 1 base and the J segment 2 bases; nucleotides outside the gene matches: 5. Per germline, CDR1 LNHNV and CDR2 YYDKDF (reference sequence). The CDR3 region is CATSRVLGQGNYGYTF. As DNA, the CDR3 is TGTGCCACCAGCAGAGTTTTAGGACAGGGGAACTATGGCTACACCTTC.

The chain uses TRBV19 and TRBJ1-6, with 7 bases identical to TRBD1. CDR1 is LNHDA and CDR2 is SQIVND in the germline V gene (reference sequence). With V trimmed by 6 bases and J by 4 bases, 6 bases remained unmatched. CDR3 length: 15 residues. DNA of the CDR3: TGTGCCAGTAGCCCCAGGGGACAGTATAATTCACCCCTCCACTTT. It encodes CASSPRGQYNSPLHF.

This chain connects TRBV20-1 to TRBJ2-7; TRBD2 matches at 7 bases. Germline V gene sequence: CDR1 DFQATT, CDR2 SNEGSKA (reference sequence). V lost 3 bases and J lost 2; bases outside the gene matches: 10. The CDR3 runs to 15 residues. CDR3 sequence: CSASLAASGPYEQYF. DNA of the CDR3: TGCAGTGCTAGTCTCGCGGCTAGCGGACCCTACGAGCAGTACTTC.

This clone was observed once. The chain employs TRBV5-1 and TRBJ2-7, with 12 positions matching TRBD2. The CDR3 spans 18 residues. V lost 0 bases and J lost 2; bases outside the gene matches: 9. Germline V gene data show CDR1 as SGHRS and CDR2 as YFSETQ. Here the CDR3 DNA reads TGCGCCAGCAGCTTGGGTCCCCTAGCGGGGGGGCTAACCTACGAGCAGTACTTC. Its protein product is CASSLGPLAGGLTYEQYF.

In its sample, this clone was seen once. The chain carries TRBV1 and TRBJ1-2; TRBD1 is the table's D call and was not checked against the DNA. TRBV1 is a pseudogene. The CDR3 covers 18 residues. The CDR3 loop reads CTSSQEGDRGRLNYGYTF. The CDR3 bases are TGCACCAGCAGCCAAGAAGGGGACAGGGGGCGCCTTAACTATGGCTACACCTTC.

V and J are TRBV6-5 and TRBJ2-2; the match to TRBD1 covers 7 bases. The CDR3 has 14 amino acids. After removal of 6 bases from V and 5 bases from J, the junction contained 6 bases not matched to a gene. The germline CDR1 and CDR2 sequences are MNHEY and SVGAGI. The CDR3 bases are TGTGCCAGCAGCCGCGACAGGGATACCGGGGAGCTGTTTTTT. This codes for CASSRDRDTGELFF.

The genes are TRBV19 and TRBJ1-1; D might be TRBD1 (5 bases). Deletions cut 4 bases from V and 6 bases from J, with 18 bases between. The CDR3 covers 15 residues. Germline V gene data show CDR1 as LNHDA and CDR2 as SQIVND (reference sequence). The CDR3 protein is CASSTQGGKVPEAFF. Here the CDR3 DNA reads TGTGCCAGTAGTACCCAGGGAGGGAAGGTGCCTGAAGCTTTCTTT.

As to this clone: The junction departs from the called germline gene at one end, perhaps through a read error. The rearrangement joins TRBV7-7 to TRBJ2-1, with 8 bases fitting TRBD1. There are 17 residues in the CDR3. Per the germline V gene, CDR1 is SSHAT and CDR2 is FNYEAQ (reference sequence). CDR3 DNA: TGTGCTAGCAGCTTAGGGGTGTCAGGGGGCAGGGACAATGAGCAGTTCTTC. Its protein product is CASSLGVSGGRDNEQFF.

The chain joins TRBV18 to TRBJ1-2, with 7 bases fitting TRBD1. Germline trimming cut 5 bases from V and 6 bases from J; bases unmatched to any gene: 15. Per the germline V gene, CDR1 is KGHSH and CDR2 is LQKENI. This CDR3 is 16 amino acids long. The CDR3 region is CASSTGQVVSRDGYTF. The CDR3 DNA is TGTGCCAGCTCAACTGGACAGGTGGTTAGTCGAGATGGCTACACCTTC.

The rearrangement uses TRBV19 and TRBJ1-1; D might be TRBD1 (6 bases). V lost 5 bases and J 1 base, leaving 11 bases between the germline ends. The CDR3 totals 14 residues. Germline V lookup: CDR1 LNHDA, CDR2 SQIVND (reference sequence). The CDR3 DNA follows: TGTGCCAGTAGTGCCTGGGGACAGAACACTGAAGCTTTCTTT. As protein: CASSAWGQNTEAFF.

J is TRBJ2-2 and V is TRBV11-3; D is undetermined. Germline lookup yields CDR1 SGHNT and CDR2 YENEEA. Trimming left V 3 bases short and J 7 bases short, with 9 bases between. The CDR3 runs to 13 residues. CDR3 in DNA: TGTGCCAGCAGCTTCTTAGCTGTCGGGGAGCTGTTTTTT. It is translated as CASSFLAVGELFF.

This clone was detected only once. V gene TRBV13 combines with J gene TRBJ1-2; D gene ambiguous. Trimming stripped 5 bases from V and 2 bases from J, with 15 bases between. The CDR3 is 15 residues long. CDR1 PRHDT and CDR2 FYEKMQ come from the germline V gene (reference sequence). CDR3: CASSISGTINYGYTF. In nucleotides, the CDR3 is TGTGCCAGCAGCATCTCAGGTACGATCAACTATGGCTACACCTTC.

The chain links TRBV7-6 to TRBJ2-7, with D unclear. The germline V gene encodes CDR1 SGHVS and CDR2 FNYEAQ. CDR3 length equals 13 residues. Trimming removed 5 bases from V and 4 bases from J, with 12 bases in between. CDR3 protein: CASSPSDGYEQYF. The CDR3 DNA reads as TGTGCCAGCAGCCCGTCAGACGGGTACGAGCAGTACTTC.

The rearrangement joins TRBV21-1 to TRBJ1-4; whether TRBD1, the table's D call, matches the DNA was not checked. TRBV21-1 is recorded as a pseudogene. This CDR3 is 16 amino acids long. In DNA form, the CDR3 reads TGTGCCAGCAGCAACTACAGGGCCGCAACTAATGAAAAACTGTTTTTT. It yields the protein CASSNYRAATNEKLFF.

CDR3 sequence reads: CASSLYRGQAGGQGGMNTEAFF. DNA for the CDR3: TGCGCCAGCAGCCTTTACAGAGGCCAAGCGGGAGGCCAAGGAGGTATGAACACTGAAGCTTTCTTT. The chain joins TRBV5-1 to TRBJ1-1; the D is unclear. The V gene lost 4 bases and the J gene lost 0 bases, with 34 bases spanning the gap. The CDR3 is 22 residues long. From germline, CDR1 is SGHRS and CDR2 YFSETQ. Complete variable domain (other parts from reference TRBV5-1 and TRBJ1-1): KAGVTQTPRYLIKTRGQQVTLSCSPISGHRSVSWYQQTPGQGLQFLFEYFSETQRNKGNFPGRFSGRQFSNSRSEMNVSTLELGDSALYLCASSLYRGQAGGQGGMNTEAFFGQGTRLTVV.

This clone was seen only once. V is TRBV19 and J is TRBJ1-6; TRBD1 matches 7 bases. CDR3 length equals 13 residues. J was trimmed by 8 bases and V by 4 bases; bases with no gene match: 2. The germline V gene has CDR1 LNHDA and CDR2 SQIVND (reference sequence). The CDR3 DNA sequence: TGTGCCAGTAGTAAAGACAGGGATTCACCCCTCCACTTT. Protein product: CASSKDRDSPLHF.

This chain connects TRBV7-9 to TRBJ2-3, with 9 bases identical to TRBD1. The ends lost 0 bases at V and 3 bases at J; junction bases unmatched: 7. CDR3 length: 17 amino acids. The germline V gene has CDR1 SEHNR and CDR2 FQNEAQ (reference sequence). The CDR3 DNA sequence: TGTGCCAGCAGCTTAGCGCGTGGACAGGGGCAGACAGATACGCAGTATTTT. Its protein is CASSLARGQGQTDTQYF.

This chain uses TRBV10-3 with TRBJ2-7, with a tentative D call TRBD1 (5 bases). Germline V gives CDR1 ENHRY, CDR2 SYGVKD. The CDR3 sequence is 12 residues long. V shed 5 bases and J shed 3 bases, with 8 bases lying between them. In DNA form, the CDR3 reads TGTGCCATCAGTAATGGACACTACGAGCAGTACTTC. Protein sequence: CAISNGHYEQYF.